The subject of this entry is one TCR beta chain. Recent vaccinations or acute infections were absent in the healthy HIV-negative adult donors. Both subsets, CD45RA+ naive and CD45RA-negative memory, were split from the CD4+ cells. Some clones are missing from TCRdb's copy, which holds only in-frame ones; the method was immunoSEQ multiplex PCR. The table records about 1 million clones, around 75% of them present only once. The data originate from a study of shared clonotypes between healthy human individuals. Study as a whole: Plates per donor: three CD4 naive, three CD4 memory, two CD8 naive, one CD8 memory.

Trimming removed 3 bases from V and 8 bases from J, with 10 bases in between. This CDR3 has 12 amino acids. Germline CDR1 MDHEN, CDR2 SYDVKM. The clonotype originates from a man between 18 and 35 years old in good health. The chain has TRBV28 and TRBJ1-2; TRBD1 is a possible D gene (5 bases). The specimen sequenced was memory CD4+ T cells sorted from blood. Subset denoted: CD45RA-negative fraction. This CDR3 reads CASSLTVRGYTF. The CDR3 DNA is TGTGCCAGCAGTTTGACAGTACGGGGCTACACCTTC.